These T cell receptor beta chains were read from a single sample in a study of CD8+ T cells in alopecia areata. The table came from immunoSEQ multiplex PCR; TCRdb's copy has only in-frame clones and leaves some out. The sample records some 160,000 clones, 50% to 70% being singletons. This sample comprised CD4+ T cells sorted from blood, obtained at week 4, from a patient treated with tofacitinib. These receptors were collected from a human donor with alopecia areata. Each CDR3 is given with its conserved first and last residue. Each record gives: J gene, clone size, V gene, D gene, CDR3 protein, CDR3 DNA. D genes are given only for firm matches. Expanded clones get a size class; other rows say once, few or many, or leave the size out.

TRBJ2-4	-	TRBV30	-	CAWSAGWHGWNIQYF	TGTGCCTGGAGTGCCGGGTGGCACGGGTGGAACATTCAGTACTTC
TRBJ2-2	-	TRBV18	TRBD1	CASSPLWHGQGTGELFF	TGTGCCAGCTCACCACTTTGGCATGGACAGGGGACCGGGGAGCTGTTTTTT
TRBJ1-1	-	TRBV25-1	-	CASSGPSRGTEAFF	TGTGCCAGCAGTGGTCCGTCAAGGGGCACTGAAGCTTTCTTT
TRBJ2-3	-	TRBV7-2	-	CASSRDPGGGTDTQYF	TGTGCCAGCAGCCGGGACCCCGGGGGAGGCACAGATACGCAGTATTTT
TRBJ1-5	-	TRBV30	-	CAWSGGGDQPQHF	TGTGCCTGGAGTGGGGGAGGGGATCAGCCCCAGCATTTT
TRBJ2-3	-	TRBV4-3	-	CASSQDSADTQYF	TGCGCCAGCAGCCAAGATAGCGCAGATACGCAGTATTTT
TRBJ2-6	once	TRBV30	-	CAWSAVSGANVLTF	TGTGCCTGGAGTGCAGTATCTGGGGCCAACGTCCTGACTTTC
TRBJ2-5	-	TRBV11-2	TRBD1	CASSLGQGYQETQYF	TGTGCCAGCAGCCTCGGACAGGGGTACCAAGAGACCCAGTACTTC
TRBJ1-2	many	TRBV18	-	CASSPDKNYGYTF	TGTGCCAGCTCACCAGACAAGAACTATGGCTACACCTTC
TRBJ2-7	-	TRBV30	-	CAWSGHPSYEQYF	TGTGCCTGGAGTGGACACCCGTCCTACGAGCAGTACTTC
TRBJ1-1	-	TRBV5-1	-	CASSLLLPNTEAFF	TGCGCCAGCAGCTTACTCCTTCCGAACACTGAAGCTTTCTTT
TRBJ2-6	-	TRBV4-2	-	CASSQDWNSGANVLTF	TGTGCCAGCAGCCAAGATTGGAACTCTGGGGCCAACGTCCTGACTTTC
TRBJ2-7	once	TRBV6-5	TRBD1	CATTGTESYEQYF	TGTGCCACTACCGGGACAGAATCCTACGAGCAGTACTTC
TRBJ2-1	once	TRBV5-1	TRBD1	CASSLGTGYNEQFF	TGCGCCAGCAGCTTGGGGACAGGGTACAATGAGCAGTTCTTC
TRBJ2-1	-	TRBV5-1	TRBD2	CASSFGLGPNEQFF	TGCGCCAGCAGCTTCGGACTAGGGCCAAATGAGCAGTTCTTC